The source of this TCR beta chain is a study of T-cell reconstitution after alpha-beta-depleted transplantation in children. During its preparation, the TCRbeta library received unique molecular identifiers. TCRdb re-analysed the PCR reads in MiXCR, keeping a single row per CDR3 protein. The sample includes tens of thousands of distinct CDR3 sequences, about 40% seen only once; the top ten take approximately 98%. The germline gives CDR1 SGDLS, CDR2 YYNGEE. Trimming stripped 0 bases from V and 6 bases from J, with 16 bases between. The length of the CDR3 is 16 residues. Sequencing was performed on PBMCs, mostly from graft donor cells, taken 360 days after TCRalphabeta/CD19-depleted stem cell transplant. The chain has TRBV9 and TRBJ2-1; maybe TRBD2 (6 bases). The clonotype was recovered from a male patient younger than 18 who had a stem cell transplant for acute lymphoblastic leukemia, so the T cells may come from the graft donor. This CDR3 is CASSVGGRGIGNEQFF. The CDR3 DNA sequence: TGTGCCAGCAGCGTAGGTGGTCGCGGGATCGGCAATGAGCAGTTCTTC. Combining the CDR3 with reference TRBV9 and TRBJ2-1 gives the whole variable domain DSGVTQTPKHLITATGQRVTLRCSPRSGDLSVYWYQQSLDQGLQFLIQYYNGEERAKGNILERFSAQQFPDLHSELNLSSLELGDSALYFCASSVGGRGIGNEQFFGPGTRLTVL.